This TCR beta chain originates from a study of T cells in tumors after PD-1 blockade. The table lists this clone with a few counts. Profiled with immunoSEQ multiplex PCR; TCRdb holds only in-frame clones, not every one. The table has more than 1,200 clones, around 72% seen once. The CDR3 contains 14 residues. Germline V gene sequence: CDR1 SGHKS, CDR2 YYEKEE (reference sequence). Trimming stripped 0 bases from V and 0 bases from J, with 7 bases between. Before and after PD-1 blockade, biopsies were collected from the same primary tumor site. V and J are TRBV5-5 and TRBJ2-7; unclear D gene. The sequencing used tumor tissue, collected before anti-PD-1 treatment. The sequence derives from a human donor with basal cell carcinoma. The DNA for the CDR3 is TGTGCCAGCAGCTTGGGCGACGGCTCCTACGAGCAGTACTTC. It codes for CASSLGDGSYEQYF.